What follows describes a single T cell receptor beta chain. V lost 0 bases and J lost 4, with 8 bases in between. The CDR3 length is 14 residues. Germline CDR1 is SGHRS and CDR2 is YFSETQ. TCRdb itself ran the 5' RACE reads through MiXCR, one entry per CDR3 protein. Of some 600,000 distinct CDR3 sequences in the sample, roughly 17% were seen once. These data are taken from a study of T cells after yellow fever vaccination. The sample here was PBMCs, taken 4 to 6 days after the first yellow fever vaccination. The chain has TRBV5-1 and TRBJ2-1; no clear D gene. The receptor's source is a man aged 18-30 years who received the YFV17D yellow fever vaccine. Here the CDR3 DNA reads TGCGCCAGCAGCTTGGAGGCGGATTACAATGAGCAGTTCTTC. This sequence encodes CASSLEADYNEQFF. The full variable domain, its missing parts supplied by reference TRBV5-1 and TRBJ2-1, is KAGVTQTPRYLIKTRGQQVTLSCSPISGHRSVSWYQQTPGQGLQFLFEYFSETQRNKGNFPGRFSGRQFSNSRSEMNVSTLELGDSALYLCASSLEADYNEQFFGPGTRLTVL.